What follows is one TCR beta chain and its context. As yet, its antigen is unknown. These data come from a study of shared clonotypes between healthy human individuals. CD45RO-negative, CCR7-selected cells formed the naive CD8 fraction, which excluded terminally differentiated effector memory CD45RA+ cells. Recent acute infections and vaccinations were absent in the healthy HIV-negative adult donors. Germline V lookup: CDR1 SNHLY, CDR2 FYNNEI. The length of the CDR3 is 15 residues. V lost 3 bases to trimming and J lost 6 bases; unmatched junction nucleotides: 8. Every subset's genomic DNA went evenly onto several immunoSEQ plates. Profiled with immunoSEQ multiplex PCR; TCRdb holds only in-frame clones, not every one. The repertoire holds about 2 million clones, with about 94% as singletons. Study outcomes and limitations: Sampling included only blood; tissue repertoires likely differ. In general, naive subsets displayed greater estimated richness than memory subsets did.

The chain couples TRBV2 to TRBJ2-7; TRBD2 aligns across 10 bases. The material sequenced was naive CD8+ T cells sorted from blood. The receptor's source is a man between 18 and 29 years old in good health. The CDR3 region has the DNA TGTGCCAGCAGTGAGTATCGGACTAGCGGTCCCGAGCAGTACTTC. Translating it yields CASSEYRTSGPEQYF.